This TCR beta chain comes out of a study of T cells after yellow fever vaccination. About the research overall: Preparation used SMART-Seq v4 Ultra Low Input for the low-cell-number fractions.

One entry per CDR3 protein results from TCRdb running MiXCR on the 5' RACE reads. The sample has around 330,000 distinct CDR3 sequences; around 4% are singletons. The V segment lost 5 bases and the J segment 5 bases; nucleotides outside the gene matches: 6. CDR3 length: 14 residues. Per the germline V gene, CDR1 is LGHNA and CDR2 is YSLEER. There are a few counts of this clonotype. This receptor was taken from a man aged 18 to 35 who received the YFV17D yellow fever vaccine. The sample consisted of PBMCs, taken on the day of the yellow fever booster vaccination. This chain uses TRBV4-3 with TRBJ2-3; 8 bases are a match to TRBD1. In DNA, the CDR3 is TGCGCCAGCAGCGACGACAGGGGAAGAGATACGCAGTATTTT. It specifies CASSDDRGRDTQYF.